One and the same sample provided the 24 T cell receptor beta chains below, sequenced in a study of blood T cells in healthy people across ages. A J-beta primer mix and a sample-barcoded 5' primer were used in a second PCR of about 6 to 12 cycles. Each CDR3 protein gets one entry after TCRdb re-called the 5' RACE reads with MiXCR. The table has hundreds of thousands of distinct CDR3 sequences, roughly 48% seen once. The specimen was blood. The source of these receptors is a man aged 80 or over in good health.

J is TRBJ2-7 and V is TRBV29-1, with 7 bases aligning to TRBD1. In germline, CDR1 is SQVTM, CDR2 ANQGSEA. The CDR3 consists of 13 residues. The J segment lost 0 bases and the V segment lost 6 bases, leaving 5 bases of the junction unmatched. Here the CDR3 reads CSVASGGSYEQYF. The CDR3 bases are TGCAGCGTCGCCTCAGGGGGCTCCTACGAGCAGTACTTC.

The DNA for the CDR3 is TGTGCCAGCAGTGTATTCAGCTCTGGAAACACCATATATTTT. Its protein is CASSVFSSGNTIYF. This rearrangement joins TRBV12-3 or TRBV12-4 to TRBJ1-3; D not certain. The CDR3 loop spans 14 amino acids. With 5 bases removed from V and 0 bases from J, the gap between germline ends came to 8 bases.

Written as DNA, the CDR3 is TGCAGTGTGGTCCTGAGCTCCTACAATGAGCAGTTCTTC. It yields the protein CSVVLSSYNEQFF. V gene TRBV20-1 combines with J gene TRBJ2-1; the D is unclear. The CDR3 totals 13 residues. V was shortened by 7 bases and J by 0 bases, with 10 bases between the two germline ends. Germline assignment: CDR1 DFQATT and CDR2 SNEGSKA (reference sequence).

This clonotype appeared many times. This chain uses TRBV6-5 with TRBJ2-6, with 9 bases aligning to TRBD1. The junction had 12 bases not matched to a gene; V was cut back by 0 bases and J by 3 bases. From germline, CDR1 is MNHEY and CDR2 SVGAGI. The CDR3 is 20 amino acids. CDR3 DNA: TGTGCCAGCAGTTACTCGATCGCCCCGGGACAGGGCTTTGGGGCCAACGTCCTGACTTTC. This encodes CASSYSIAPGQGFGANVLTF.

This clonotype came up a few times. V gene TRBV2 combines with J gene TRBJ2-7, with 9 bases identical to TRBD2. CDR3 length: 14 residues. Germline trimming cut 4 bases from V and 2 bases from J; bases unmatched to any gene: 3. Germline V lookup: CDR1 SNHLY, CDR2 FYNNEI. CDR3 sequence reads: CASSGSGGAYEQYF. In nucleotides, the CDR3 is TGTGCCAGCAGTGGTAGCGGGGGAGCCTACGAGCAGTACTTC.

The chain joins TRBV29-1 to TRBJ2-7; D unclear. The CDR3 extends over 13 amino acids. Germline V gives CDR1 SQVTM, CDR2 ANQGSEA. V was clipped by 5 bases and J by 0 bases, with 11 bases between them. In nucleotides, the CDR3 is TGCAGCGTTCGGCCCTCCAGCTCCTACGAGCAGTACTTC. Translated, it gives CSVRPSSSYEQYF.

The V call is TRBV3-1, the J call TRBJ2-4, with D perhaps being TRBD1 or TRBD2 (5 bases each). Judging by the DNA end, TRBJ2-7 fits better; the J call may be wrong. Germline CDR1 and CDR2: LGHDT and YNNKEL (reference sequence). The CDR3 is made up of 17 amino acids. The CDR3 sequence: CASTNLRGPQFPNEQYF. The DNA for the CDR3 is TGTGCCAGCACCAATTTGAGGGGTCCCCAGTTCCCCAACGAGCAGTACTTC.

V is TRBV12-3 or TRBV12-4 and J is TRBJ1-2; a weak D match, TRBD1 (6 bases). Trimming pared 6 bases from V and 4 bases from J, leaving 18 bases between. The CDR3 covers 15 residues. The CDR3 here is CASSRAGAAIYGYTF. In DNA, the CDR3 is TGTGCCAGCAGCCGGGCGGGGGCAGCTATCTATGGCTACACCTTC.

In this sample, this clonotype turned up a few times. The rearrangement joins TRBV10-3 to TRBJ2-3; 7 nucleotides line up with TRBD2. Germline loops: CDR1 ENHRY, CDR2 SYGVKD. The CDR3 runs to 14 residues. V lost 4 bases to trimming and J lost 3 bases; unmatched junction nucleotides: 4. The CDR3 coding sequence is TGTGCCATCAGTGCTAGCGGACTGACAGATACGCAGTATTTT. This encodes CAISASGLTDTQYF.

The rearrangement uses TRBV20-1 and TRBJ2-1; no definite D call. Germline V gives CDR1 DFQATT, CDR2 SNEGSKA (reference sequence). V was cut by 0 bases and J by 2 bases, with 11 bases left in between. This CDR3 is 15 amino acids long. The CDR3 sequence: CSARDRVLTYNEQFF. In DNA, the CDR3 is TGCAGTGCTAGAGATCGGGTCTTAACCTACAATGAGCAGTTCTTC.

This clonotype was picked up a small number of times. The chain has TRBV5-1 and TRBJ2-1, with TRBD2 matching 14 bases. The germline CDR1 and CDR2 sequences are SGHRS and YFSETQ. With 0 bases clipped from V and 9 bases from J, the junction kept 11 bases outside the gene matches. The CDR3 has 18 residues. This CDR3 reads CASSLDVTSGRGPSEQFF. For the CDR3, the DNA is TGCGCCAGCAGCTTGGATGTGACTAGCGGGAGGGGTCCAAGTGAGCAGTTCTTC.

This clonotype was seen more than once but under ten times. The chain carries TRBV10-3 and TRBJ2-5; D tentatively fits TRBD1 or TRBD2 (5 bases each). Trimming shortened V by 6 bases and J by 2 bases, and 13 bases separated the two germline ends. Germline V lookup: CDR1 ENHRY, CDR2 SYGVKD. The CDR3 has 14 residues. CDR3 in amino acids: CAISPGRTQETQYF. The CDR3 DNA is TGTGCCATCAGCCCGGGACGGACACAAGAGACCCAGTACTTC.

This sequence joins TRBV7-9 and TRBJ1-2, with 8 bases lining up with TRBD1. The CDR3 is 14 amino acids. Germline V lookup: CDR1 SEHNR, CDR2 FQNEAQ (reference sequence). J lost 7 bases, V lost 6 bases, and 10 bases had no gene match. The CDR3 bases are TGTGCCAGCAGGTTTTCGACAGGGGCCTCTGGCTACACCTTC. Protein product: CASRFSTGASGYTF.

This clonotype has only one observation. The rearrangement links TRBV5-6 to TRBJ2-7; TRBD2 matches 7 bases. The last part of the DNA fits TRBJ2-5 better; the J call may be wrong. The CDR3 has 15 residues. Germline V gives CDR1 SGHDT, CDR2 YYEEEE. CDR3: CASSEGGLGTETQYF. The CDR3 DNA reads as TGTGCCAGCAGCGAGGGAGGGCTCGGGACAGAGACCCAGTACTTC.

This clonotype was seen a handful of times. This chain connects TRBV9 to TRBJ2-7, with D unclear. The CDR3 has 13 residues. Germline-derived CDR1 and CDR2 are SGDLS and YYNGEE. The ends were cut back, 4 bases at V and 3 bases at J, with 11 bases in the middle. The CDR3: CASSPSTLYEQYF. The CDR3 DNA follows: TGTGCCAGCAGCCCATCTACACTCTACGAGCAGTACTTC.

The chain carries TRBV10-3 and TRBJ1-2; D might be TRBD1 (5 bases). Trimming shortened V by 8 bases and J by 6 bases, and 16 bases separated the two germline ends. The V gene's germline CDR1 is ENHRY and CDR2 SYGVKD. CDR3 length: 13 amino acids. The CDR3 protein is CAIPSGGSDGYTF. In DNA form, the CDR3 reads TGTGCCATCCCGTCCGGGGGTTCGGATGGCTACACCTTC.

V is TRBV12-3 or TRBV12-4 and J is TRBJ1-2, with TRBD1 identical over 7 bases. V lost 5 bases and J lost 2; bases outside the gene matches: 8. This CDR3 contains 15 residues. CDR3 protein: CASSATGASNYGYTF. For the CDR3, the DNA is TGTGCCAGCAGTGCCACAGGGGCGTCAAACTATGGCTACACCTTC.

The chain uses TRBV7-2 and TRBJ2-1; D is perhaps TRBD2 (6 bases). Trimming removed 1 base from V and 8 bases from J, with 21 bases in between. The germline V gene encodes CDR1 SGHTA and CDR2 FQGNSA. The length of the CDR3 is 17 residues. As DNA, the CDR3 is TGTGCCAGCAGCTTAGTTGGGGGGACCGCCGGGGTGGATGAGCAGTTCTTC. Translation gives CASSLVGGTAGVDEQFF.

This clonotype has at least ten counts. The rearrangement joins TRBV6-6 to TRBJ2-1; 9 bases are a match to TRBD1. This CDR3 comprises 15 residues. V lost 8 bases, J lost 2 bases, and 7 bases stayed unmatched. CDR1 MNHNY and CDR2 SVGAGI come from the germline V gene (reference sequence). The CDR3 nucleotides read TGTGCCAGCGCTCTAGGGACAGGGACCTACAATGAGCAGTTCTTC. Protein product: CASALGTGTYNEQFF.

The chain combines TRBV9 with TRBJ2-7, with D perhaps being TRBD1 or TRBD2 (6 bases each). The V end was cut by 0 bases, the J end by 3 bases, with 10 bases between. Germline values: CDR1 SGDLS, CDR2 YYNGEE. This CDR3 region has 14 residues. The chain's CDR3 is CASSVAGAGYEQYF. Here the CDR3 DNA reads TGTGCCAGCAGCGTAGCGGGGGCAGGCTACGAGCAGTACTTC.

As to this clonotype: A single base separates this from a much larger clone, so it may be a read error. V usage is TRBV6-6 and J usage is TRBJ1-2; D remains ambiguous. V was pared by 5 bases and J by 5 bases, with 9 bases between. The CDR3 is made up of 12 amino acids. From germline, CDR1 is MNHNY and CDR2 SVGAGI (reference sequence). Here the CDR3 DNA reads TGTGCCAGCAGTCACGTGGGGTATGGCTACACCTTC. Amino acid sequence: CASSHVGYGYTF.

This clonotype was detected many times. The chain couples TRBV20-1 to TRBJ2-7, with 15 bases identical to TRBD2. Germline-derived CDR1 and CDR2 are DFQATT and SNEGSKA (reference sequence). Unmatched junction bases numbered 2, after V lost 4 bases and J lost 1 base. The CDR3 is 15 residues long. The CDR3 spells CSATGTSGGSYEQYF. The CDR3 nucleotides are TGCAGTGCTACAGGGACTAGCGGGGGGTCCTACGAGCAGTACTTC.

The chain has TRBV5-1 and TRBJ2-7; 7 bases fit TRBD1. The CDR3 runs to 14 residues. J gave up 4 bases and V 0 bases, and 4 bases lay outside the gene matches. Germline V CDR1 and CDR2: SGHRS, YFSETQ. The CDR3: CASSLVAGGYEQYF. The CDR3 bases are TGCGCCAGCAGCTTGGTGGCAGGGGGATACGAGCAGTACTTC. The whole variable domain, remainder taken from reference TRBV5-1 and TRBJ2-7, is KAGVTQTPRYLIKTRGQQVTLSCSPISGHRSVSWYQQTPGQGLQFLFEYFSETQRNKGNFPGRFSGRQFSNSRSEMNVSTLELGDSALYLCASSLVAGGYEQYFGPGTRLTVT.

This clonotype was observed a handful of times. The CDR3 DNA sequence: TGTGCCAGCCGTCGGACAGGGGGCGAAGAGACCCAGTACTTC. It is translated as CASRRTGGEETQYF. The J gene is TRBJ2-5, the V gene TRBV27, with 11 bases that match TRBD1. CDR1 is MNHEY, CDR2 SMNVEV, per germline (reference sequence). This CDR3 has 14 amino acids. V was pared by 8 bases and J by 3 bases, with 5 bases of the junction left unmatched.